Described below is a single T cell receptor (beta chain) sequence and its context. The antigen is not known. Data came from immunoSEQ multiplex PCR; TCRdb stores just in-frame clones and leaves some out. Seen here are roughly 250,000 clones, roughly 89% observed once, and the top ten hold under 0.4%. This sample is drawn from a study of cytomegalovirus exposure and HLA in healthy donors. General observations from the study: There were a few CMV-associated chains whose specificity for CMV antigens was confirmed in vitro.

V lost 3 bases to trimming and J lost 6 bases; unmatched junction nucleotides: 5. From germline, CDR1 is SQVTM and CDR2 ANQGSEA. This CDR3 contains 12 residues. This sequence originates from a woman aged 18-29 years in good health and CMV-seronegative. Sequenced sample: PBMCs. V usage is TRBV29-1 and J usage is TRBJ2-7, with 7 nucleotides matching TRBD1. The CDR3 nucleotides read TGCAGCGTTGAGGGTGACAGGGTCGAGCAGTACTTC. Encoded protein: CSVEGDRVEQYF.